These 11 T cell receptor beta chains were sequenced from one sample in a study of regulatory T cells in long-lasting Graves disease. Time point given: newly diagnosed GD, antithyroid drugs for less than 3 months. RNA from PBMCs was the source of the TCR library. Researchers made TCR beta libraries by using iRepertoire HTBI primers and running Arm-PCR on CDR3 regions. TCRdb analysed the multiplex PCR reads with MiXCR anew, one entry per CDR3 protein. This sample has about 530,000 distinct CDR3 sequences; around 15% occur once, and the top ten carry 20% to 30%. This sample was also put to use in a study of T cells in Graves' hyperthyroidism and ophthalmopathy.

Specimen: peripheral blood mononuclear cells (PBMCs), collected at new diagnosis, from a patient treated with antithyroid drugs. The receptors originated from a woman aged 35-65 years with Graves disease.

The chain is built from TRBV18 and TRBJ1-5, with D tentatively TRBD1 (5 bases). V was pared by 1 base and J by 5 bases, with 18 bases between. The CDR3 totals 17 residues. In germline, CDR1 is KGHSH, CDR2 LQKENI. The CDR3 protein is CASSPRGQGDSDQPQHF. CDR3 bases: TGTGCCAGCTCACCACGAGGGCAGGGAGATTCAGATCAGCCCCAGCATTTT.

About this clonotype itself: At one end the junction does not follow the germline gene, possibly because of a read error. The genes are TRBV12-3 or TRBV12-4 and TRBJ2-2; possibly TRBD1 or TRBD2 for D (5 bases each). The CDR3 runs to 13 residues. The CDR3 DNA follows: TGTGCCAGCAGCCCTGGGGGTACCGGGGAGCCGTTTTTT. Protein product: CASSPGGTGEPFF.

This clonotype was seen only a few times. The junction does not match germline at one end; this may be a read error. Here the CDR3 reads CTSSYSTVRVGTEAFF. The CDR3 DNA is TGTACCAGCAGTTACTCGACGGTGAGGGTCGGCACTGAAGCTTTCTTT. This chain uses TRBV6-5 with TRBJ1-1, with D unclear. CDR1 and CDR2 from the germline V gene are MNHEY and SVGAGI. The CDR3 totals 16 residues.

This clonotype occurred many times. The DNA of the CDR3 is TGTGCCAGCAGTTTAGTCGCTCCAGGGAGGGAAAAACTGTTTTTT. It encodes CASSLVAPGREKLFF. The chain links TRBV12-3 or TRBV12-4 to TRBJ1-4, with D perhaps TRBD1 (5 bases). V dropped 1 base and J dropped 8 bases, with 14 bases sitting between them. The CDR3 runs to 15 residues.

This clonotype was recorded many times. The rearrangement joins TRBV12-3 or TRBV12-4 to TRBJ2-2, with D perhaps matching TRBD2 (6 bases). Trimming shortened V by 6 bases and J by 7 bases, and 12 bases separated the two germline ends. This CDR3 has 13 amino acids. In DNA, the CDR3 is TGTGCCAGCAGAAGACTAGACTTCGGGGAGCTGTTTTTT. This gives the protein CASRRLDFGELFF.

This clonotype was picked up many times. The chain has TRBV6-5 and TRBJ1-5, with no clear D. Germline V lookup: CDR1 MNHEY, CDR2 SVGAGI. This CDR3 spans 13 amino acids. V was trimmed by 0 bases and J by 1 base, leaving 1 base between them. In DNA, the CDR3 is TGTGCCAGCAGTTACTCGAGCAATCAGCCCCAGCATTTT. This codes for CASSYSSNQPQHF.

Concerning this clonotype itself: The germline gene is not matched at one end of the junction; a read error may be the cause. J is TRBJ2-7 and V is TRBV18, with 9 bases fitting TRBD2. The germline gives CDR1 KGHSH, CDR2 LQKENI. The CDR3 sequence is 14 residues long. The CDR3 sequence: CASSSPGLATEQYF. In DNA, the CDR3 is TGTGCCAGCTCATCACCGGGACTAGCTACCGAGCAGTACTTC.

The chain uses TRBV19 and TRBJ1-1, with a possible D match to TRBD1 (6 bases). The CDR3 sequence is 16 residues long. The ends were cut back, 4 bases at V and 4 bases at J, with 19 bases in the middle. Germline V gene lookup returns CDR1 LNHDA and CDR2 SQIVND (reference sequence). The CDR3 region has the DNA TGTGCCAGTAGTACCCTTTACAGGGTAAGTAGCACTGAAGCTTTCTTT. This translates into CASSTLYRVSSTEAFF.

This chain joins TRBV3-1 and TRBJ2-2, with 8 nucleotides matching TRBD1. This CDR3 spans 18 amino acids. The J segment lost 7 bases and the V segment lost 2 bases, leaving 15 bases of the junction unmatched. The germline V gene has CDR1 LGHDT and CDR2 YNNKEL (reference sequence). This CDR3 is CASSQLPSGTGGSGELFF. CDR3 DNA: TGTGCCAGCAGCCAACTCCCCTCCGGGACAGGAGGCAGCGGGGAGCTGTTTTTT.

This clonotype came up many times. The chain employs TRBV2 and TRBJ2-7; D unclear. Trimming took off 1 base at V and 7 bases at J, with 11 bases between the two ends. This CDR3 is built from 13 residues. Germline CDR1 is SNHLY and CDR2 is FYNNEI. The CDR3 region is CASSEVPDGEQYF. The CDR3 nucleotides are TGTGCCAGCAGTGAAGTCCCCGACGGGGAGCAGTACTTC.

The table lists this clonotype with many counts. CDR3 nucleotide sequence: TGTGCCAGCAGCCATGGTTGGAGGAGTAATGAAAAACTGTTTTTT. Its translation: CASSHGWRSNEKLFF. The V gene is TRBV3-1, the J gene TRBJ1-4; D gene uncertain. V gave up 3 bases and J gave up 4 bases, with 12 bases separating them. The CDR3 extends over 15 amino acids. Per germline, CDR1 LGHDT and CDR2 YNNKEL (reference sequence).